This note documents a single TCR beta chain sequence. TCRdb redid the calling of the 5' RACE reads with MiXCR, one entry per CDR3 protein. The data hold about 57,000 distinct CDR3 sequences, with roughly 28% observed a single time. This receptor was taken from a female donor with breast cancer. The sample was tumor-infiltrating memory CD4+ T cells sorted from the breast tumor. The subset: memory CD4+ T cells, CD4+CD45RO+CD25-.

The CDR3 DNA reads TGTGCCATCAGTGAGTTACCCCGTTCCGGCAGCTCCTACGAGCAGTACTTC. Amino acid sequence: CAISELPRSGSSYEQYF. This chain links TRBV10-3 with TRBJ2-7; D is unresolved. V was shortened by 1 base and J by 0 bases, with 16 bases between the two germline ends. There are 17 residues in the CDR3. Germline assignment: CDR1 ENHRY and CDR2 SYGVKD.